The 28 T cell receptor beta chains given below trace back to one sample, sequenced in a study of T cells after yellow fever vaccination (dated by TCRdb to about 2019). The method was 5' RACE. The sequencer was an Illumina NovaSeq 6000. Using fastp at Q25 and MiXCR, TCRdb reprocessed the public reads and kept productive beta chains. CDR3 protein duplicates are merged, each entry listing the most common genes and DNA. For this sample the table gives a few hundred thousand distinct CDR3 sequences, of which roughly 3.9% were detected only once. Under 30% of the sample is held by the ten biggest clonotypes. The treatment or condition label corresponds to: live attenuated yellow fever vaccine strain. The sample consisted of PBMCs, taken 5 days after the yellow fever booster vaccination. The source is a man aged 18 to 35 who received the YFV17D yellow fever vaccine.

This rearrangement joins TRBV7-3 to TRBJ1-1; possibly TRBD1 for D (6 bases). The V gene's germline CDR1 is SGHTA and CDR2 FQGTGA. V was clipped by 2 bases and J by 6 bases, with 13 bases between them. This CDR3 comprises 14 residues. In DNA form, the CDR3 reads TGTGCCAGCAGCTTAGGGACGAGGACAGCTGAAGCTTTCTTT. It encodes CASSLGTRTAEAFF. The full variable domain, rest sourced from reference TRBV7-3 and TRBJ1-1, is GAGVSQTPSNKVTEKGKYVELRCDPISGHTALYWYRQSLGQGPEFLIYFQGTGAADDSGLPNDRFFAVRPEGSVSTLKIQRTERGDSAVYLCASSLGTRTAEAFFGQGTRLTVV.

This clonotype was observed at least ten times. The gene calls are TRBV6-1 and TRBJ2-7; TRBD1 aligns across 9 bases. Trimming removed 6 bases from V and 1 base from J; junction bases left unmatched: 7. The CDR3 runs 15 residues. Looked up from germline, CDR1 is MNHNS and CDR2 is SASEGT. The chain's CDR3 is CASSFHRGQSYEQYV. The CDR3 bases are TGTGCCAGCAGCTTTCACAGGGGGCAGTCCTACGAGCAGTACGTC.

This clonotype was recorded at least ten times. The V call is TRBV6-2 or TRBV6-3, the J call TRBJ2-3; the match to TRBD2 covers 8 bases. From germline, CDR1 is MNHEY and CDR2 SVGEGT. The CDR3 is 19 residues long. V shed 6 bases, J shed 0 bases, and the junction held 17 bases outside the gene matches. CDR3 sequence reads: CASRPGGRTLRWSTDTQYF. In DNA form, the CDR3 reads TGTGCCAGCAGGCCGGGAGGGAGGACCCTCCGGTGGAGCACAGATACGCAGTATTTT.

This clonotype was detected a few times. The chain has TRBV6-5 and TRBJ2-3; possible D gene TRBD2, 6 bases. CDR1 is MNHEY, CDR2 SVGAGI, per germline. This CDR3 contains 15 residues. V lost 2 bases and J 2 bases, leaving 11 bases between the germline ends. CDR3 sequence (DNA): TGTGCCAGCAGTTACAGTCGGGGGAACACAGATACGCAGTATTTT. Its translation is CASSYSRGNTDTQYF.

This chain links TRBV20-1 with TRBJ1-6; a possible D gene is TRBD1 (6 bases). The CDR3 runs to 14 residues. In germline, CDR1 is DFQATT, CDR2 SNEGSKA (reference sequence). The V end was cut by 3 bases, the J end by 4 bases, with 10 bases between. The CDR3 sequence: CSASLGHYNSPLHF. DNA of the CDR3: TGCAGTGCTAGTCTGGGACATTATAATTCACCCCTCCACTTT.

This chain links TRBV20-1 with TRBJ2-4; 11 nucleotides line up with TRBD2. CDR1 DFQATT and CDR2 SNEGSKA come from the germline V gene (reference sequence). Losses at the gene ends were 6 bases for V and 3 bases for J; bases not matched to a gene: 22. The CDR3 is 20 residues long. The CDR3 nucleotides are TGCAGTGCCACTAAGCTTAGCGGGGGGGCCTCCCCGGGCGGCAAAAACATTCAGTACTTC. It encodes CSATKLSGGASPGGKNIQYF.

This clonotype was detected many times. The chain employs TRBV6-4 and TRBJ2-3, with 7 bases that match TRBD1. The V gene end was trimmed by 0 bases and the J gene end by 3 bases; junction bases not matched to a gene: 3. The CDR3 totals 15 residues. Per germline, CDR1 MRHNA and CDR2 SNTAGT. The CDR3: CASSDSQGSTDTQYF. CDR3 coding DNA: TGTGCCAGCAGTGACTCACAGGGGTCAACAGATACGCAGTATTTT.

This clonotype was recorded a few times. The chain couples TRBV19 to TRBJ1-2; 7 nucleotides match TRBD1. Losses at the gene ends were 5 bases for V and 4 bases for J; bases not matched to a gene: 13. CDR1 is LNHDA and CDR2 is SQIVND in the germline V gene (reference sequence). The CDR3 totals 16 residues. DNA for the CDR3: TGTGCCAGTAGTTCACGGACAGGAACATTCATCTATGGCTACACCTTC. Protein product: CASSSRTGTFIYGYTF.

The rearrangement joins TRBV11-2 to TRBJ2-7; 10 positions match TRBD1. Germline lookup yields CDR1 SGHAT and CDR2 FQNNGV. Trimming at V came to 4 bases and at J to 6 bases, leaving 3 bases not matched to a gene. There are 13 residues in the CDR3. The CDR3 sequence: CASSSGQGSEQYV. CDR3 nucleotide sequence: TGTGCCAGCAGCTCGGGACAGGGGAGCGAGCAGTACGTC.

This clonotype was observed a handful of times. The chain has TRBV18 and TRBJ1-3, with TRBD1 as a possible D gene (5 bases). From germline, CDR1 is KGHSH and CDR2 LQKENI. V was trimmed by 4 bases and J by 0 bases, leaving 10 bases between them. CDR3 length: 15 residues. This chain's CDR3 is CASSRDRGSGNTIYF. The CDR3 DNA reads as TGTGCCAGCTCACGGGACCGCGGCTCTGGAAACACCATATATTTT.

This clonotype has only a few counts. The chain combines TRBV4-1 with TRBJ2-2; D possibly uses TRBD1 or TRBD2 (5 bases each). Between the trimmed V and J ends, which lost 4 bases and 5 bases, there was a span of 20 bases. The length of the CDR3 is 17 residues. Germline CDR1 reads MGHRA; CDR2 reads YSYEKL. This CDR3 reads CASSPFGDLGATGELFF. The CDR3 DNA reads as TGCGCCAGCAGCCCCTTCGGGGATCTAGGGGCGACCGGGGAGCTGTTTTTT.

Written as DNA, the CDR3 is TGTGCCAGCAGCTCCACGCAGGGGGCCGGGGCCAACGTCCTGACTTTC. As protein: CASSSTQGAGANVLTF. V gene TRBV7-6 combines with J gene TRBJ2-6; 8 bases align to TRBD1. The CDR3 consists of 16 residues. Germline V gene sequence: CDR1 SGHVS, CDR2 FNYEAQ. The V segment lost 4 bases and the J segment 4 bases; nucleotides outside the gene matches: 6.

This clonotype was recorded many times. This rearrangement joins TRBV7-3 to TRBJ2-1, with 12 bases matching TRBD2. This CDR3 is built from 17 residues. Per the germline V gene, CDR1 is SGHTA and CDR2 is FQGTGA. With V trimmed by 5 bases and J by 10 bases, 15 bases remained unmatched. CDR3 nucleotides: TGTGCCAGCAGCGAGACCGCCGGGACTAGCGGGTCCCGGGAGCAGTTCTTC. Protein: CASSETAGTSGSREQFF.

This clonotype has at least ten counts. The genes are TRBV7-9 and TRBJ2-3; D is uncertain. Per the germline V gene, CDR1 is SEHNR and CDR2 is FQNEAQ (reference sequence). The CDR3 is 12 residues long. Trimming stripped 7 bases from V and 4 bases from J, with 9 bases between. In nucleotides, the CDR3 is TGTGCCAGCATGGCAGGCGCAGATACGCAGTATTTT. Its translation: CASMAGADTQYF.

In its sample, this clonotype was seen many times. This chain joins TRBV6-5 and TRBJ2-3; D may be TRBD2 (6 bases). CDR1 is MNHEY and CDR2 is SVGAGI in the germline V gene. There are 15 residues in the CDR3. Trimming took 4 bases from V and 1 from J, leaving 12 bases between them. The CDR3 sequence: CASSFFSGRTDTQYF. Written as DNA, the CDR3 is TGTGCCAGCAGTTTTTTTAGCGGACGCACAGATACGCAGTATTTT.

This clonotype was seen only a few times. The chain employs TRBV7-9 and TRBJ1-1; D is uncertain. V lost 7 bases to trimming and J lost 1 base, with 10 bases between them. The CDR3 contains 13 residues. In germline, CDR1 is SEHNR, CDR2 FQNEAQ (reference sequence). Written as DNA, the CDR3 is TGTGCCAGCACCCTCGGTCGGAACACTGAAGCTTTCTTT. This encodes CASTLGRNTEAFF.

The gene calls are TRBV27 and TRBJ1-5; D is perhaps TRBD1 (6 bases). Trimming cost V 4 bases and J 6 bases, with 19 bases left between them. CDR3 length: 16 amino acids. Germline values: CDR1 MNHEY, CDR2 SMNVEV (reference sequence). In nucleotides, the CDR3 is TGTGCCAGCAGTTCGTATCGAGGGGGTTTTCCTCAGCCCCAGCATTTT. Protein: CASSSYRGGFPQPQHF.

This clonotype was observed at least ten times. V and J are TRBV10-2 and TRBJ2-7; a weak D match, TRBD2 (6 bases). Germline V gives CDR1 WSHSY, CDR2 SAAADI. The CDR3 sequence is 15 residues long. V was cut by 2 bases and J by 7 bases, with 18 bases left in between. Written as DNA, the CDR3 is TGCGCCAGCAGTGAGCCCCGGGGTGTAGGAGGGGAGCAGTACGTC. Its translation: CASSEPRGVGGEQYV.

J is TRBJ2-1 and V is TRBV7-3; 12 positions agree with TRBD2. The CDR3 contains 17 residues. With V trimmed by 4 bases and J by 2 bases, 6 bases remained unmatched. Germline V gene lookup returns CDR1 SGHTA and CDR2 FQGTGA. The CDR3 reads CASSSGLAGNPYNEQFF. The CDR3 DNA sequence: TGTGCCAGCAGCTCCGGACTAGCGGGGAATCCCTACAATGAGCAGTTCTTC.

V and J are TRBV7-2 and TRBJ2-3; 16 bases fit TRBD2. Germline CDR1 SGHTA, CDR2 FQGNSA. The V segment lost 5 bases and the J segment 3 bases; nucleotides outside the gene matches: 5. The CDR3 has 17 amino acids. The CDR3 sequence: CASSEGLAGGRTDTQYF. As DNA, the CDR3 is TGTGCCAGCAGCGAGGGACTAGCGGGGGGGCGAACAGATACGCAGTATTTT.

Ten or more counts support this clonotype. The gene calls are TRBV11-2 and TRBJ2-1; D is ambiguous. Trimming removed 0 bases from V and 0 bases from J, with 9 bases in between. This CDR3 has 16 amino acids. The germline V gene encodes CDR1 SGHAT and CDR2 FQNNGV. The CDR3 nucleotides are TGTGCCAGCAGCTTAGAGCGTACGAGCTCCTACAATGAGCAGTTCTTC. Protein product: CASSLERTSSYNEQFF.

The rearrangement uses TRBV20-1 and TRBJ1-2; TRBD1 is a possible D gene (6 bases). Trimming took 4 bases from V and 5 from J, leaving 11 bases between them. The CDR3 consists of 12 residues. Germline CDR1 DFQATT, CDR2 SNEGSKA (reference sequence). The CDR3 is CSANRDIYGYTF. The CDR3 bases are TGCAGTGCTAACCGGGACATATATGGCTACACCTTC.

CDR3 region: CASSLWAYEPTEAFF. The CDR3 nucleotides are TGTGCCAGCAGCTTATGGGCATACGAACCGACTGAAGCTTTCTTT. The chain recombines TRBV7-9 with TRBJ1-1; D unclear. From germline, CDR1 is SEHNR and CDR2 FQNEAQ (reference sequence). The CDR3 runs 15 residues. With 2 bases removed from V and 5 bases from J, the gap between germline ends came to 15 bases.

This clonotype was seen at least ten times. The DNA for the CDR3 is TGTGCCAGCAGCTCGGGGACTAACACCGGGGAGCTGTTTTTT. Translating gives CASSSGTNTGELFF. The gene calls are TRBV7-6 and TRBJ2-2, with D maybe TRBD2 (6 bases). V lost 4 bases and J 2 bases, leaving 8 bases between the germline ends. This CDR3 spans 14 amino acids. Germline CDR1 is SGHVS and CDR2 is FNYEAQ.

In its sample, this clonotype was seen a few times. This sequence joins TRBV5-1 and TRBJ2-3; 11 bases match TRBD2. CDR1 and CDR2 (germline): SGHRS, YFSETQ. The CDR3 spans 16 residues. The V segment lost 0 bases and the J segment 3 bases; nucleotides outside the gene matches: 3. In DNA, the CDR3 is TGCGCCAGCAGCTTGGGACTAGCGGGGATGACAGATACGCAGTATTTT. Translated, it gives CASSLGLAGMTDTQYF.

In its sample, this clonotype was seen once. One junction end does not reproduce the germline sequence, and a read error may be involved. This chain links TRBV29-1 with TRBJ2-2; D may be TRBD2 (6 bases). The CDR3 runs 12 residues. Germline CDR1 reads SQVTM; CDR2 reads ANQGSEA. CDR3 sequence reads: CCVVGGTGELFF. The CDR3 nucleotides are TGCTGCGTTGTCGGGGGCACCGGGGAGCTGTTTTTT.

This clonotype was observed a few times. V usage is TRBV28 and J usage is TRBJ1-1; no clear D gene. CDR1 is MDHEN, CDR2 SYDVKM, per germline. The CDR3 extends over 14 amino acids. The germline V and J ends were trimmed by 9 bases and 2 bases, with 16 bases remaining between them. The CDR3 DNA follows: TGTGCCAGTCAAGGAAGCTATCGCAACACTGAAGCTTTCTTT. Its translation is CASQGSYRNTEAFF.

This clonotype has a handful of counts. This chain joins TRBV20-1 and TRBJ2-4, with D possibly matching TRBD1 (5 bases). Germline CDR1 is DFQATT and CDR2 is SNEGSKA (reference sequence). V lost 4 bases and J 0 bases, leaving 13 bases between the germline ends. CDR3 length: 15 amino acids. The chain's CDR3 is CSANTDRLAKNIQYF. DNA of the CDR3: TGCAGTGCTAATACCGACAGACTAGCCAAAAACATTCAGTACTTC.